This T cell receptor (beta chain) was documented in a study of identical twins. This clonotype has just a few counts. Trimming shortened V by 5 bases and J by 5 bases, and 19 bases separated the two germline ends. CDR3 length: 16 residues. Carrying unique molecular identifiers, the cDNA also gained a universal primer site through template switching. MiXCR, applied by TCRdb to the 5' RACE reads, yields one record per CDR3 protein. The repertoire has about 730,000 distinct CDR3 sequences, 21% of them found once; the top ten carry 4% to 5.5%. Another study also made use of these data, one on T cells expressing NK-cell markers.

This TCR was sampled from a woman younger than 30 in good health. Material: PBMCs. The genes are TRBV12-3 or TRBV12-4 and TRBJ2-1; either TRBD1 or TRBD2 may fit D (5 bases each). The CDR3 DNA sequence: TGTGCCAGCAGTCATCCGGGGCTACGGAACCACAATGAGCAGTTCTTC. Protein product: CASSHPGLRNHNEQFF.